A single sample is the source of the 24 T cell receptor beta chains below, sequenced in a study of cytomegalovirus exposure and HLA in healthy donors. 13 Jbeta primers and 60 Vbeta primers were used for the PCR. Sequenced by immunoSEQ multiplex PCR; TCRdb stores in-frame clones only, minus some. The repertoire has approximately 200,000 clones, nearly 80% of them found once; the top ten carry approximately 6%. The specimen sequenced was PBMCs. These receptors all stem from a woman in her thirties in good health and CMV-seropositive.

This clone was counted between two and nine times. The chain is built from TRBV4-2 and TRBJ1-6; 7 positions match TRBD1. The J segment lost 7 bases and the V segment lost 3 bases, leaving 6 bases of the junction unmatched. The germline CDR1 and CDR2 sequences are LGHNA and YNFKEQ. The CDR3 runs 15 residues. The CDR3 DNA reads TGTGCCAGCAGCCATCCCGACAGGGAGAATTCACCCCTCCACTTT. Protein product: CASSHPDRENSPLHF.

The chain joins TRBV7-9 to TRBJ1-1; TRBD1 matches at 8 bases. V was clipped by 6 bases and J by 3 bases; unmatched bases: 6. CDR1 is SEHNR, CDR2 FQNEAQ, per germline (reference sequence). The CDR3 length is 14 residues. Here the CDR3 reads CASRKGQGDTEAFF. The CDR3 region has the DNA TGTGCCAGCAGAAAAGGACAGGGAGACACTGAAGCTTTCTTT. Full variable domain (outside the CDR3, taken from reference TRBV7-9 and TRBJ1-1): DTGVSQNPRHKITKRGQNVTFRCDPISEHNRLYWYRQTLGQGPEFLTYFQNEAQLEKSRLLSDRFSAERPKGSFSTLEIQRTEQGDSAMYLCASRKGQGDTEAFFGQGTRLTVV.

This clone appeared a single time. This chain links TRBV6-8 with TRBJ1-2; TRBD1 matches at 9 bases. The germline V gene has CDR1 MNHGY and CDR2 SAAAGT. Trimming at V came to 3 bases and at J to 6 bases, leaving 5 bases not matched to a gene. The CDR3 length is 14 residues. CDR3 loop: CASSYPGQGDGYTF. The CDR3 coding sequence is TGTGCCAGCAGTTATCCGGGACAGGGAGATGGCTACACCTTC.

The chain joins TRBV28 to TRBJ2-7, with a weak D call TRBD2 (6 bases). The CDR3 has 12 amino acids. V was clipped by 8 bases and J by 5 bases, with 13 bases between them. Germline loops: CDR1 MDHEN, CDR2 SYDVKM. As DNA, the CDR3 is TGTGCCAGCTTGGGGGGTGGCGACGAGCAGTACTTC. Translating gives CASLGGGDEQYF.

The J gene is TRBJ2-7, the V gene TRBV5-1; the D is unclear. Per germline, CDR1 SGHRS and CDR2 YFSETQ. The length of the CDR3 is 15 residues. Trimming pared 2 bases from V and 0 bases from J, leaving 12 bases between. CDR3 amino acids: CASSLQPRSSYEQYF. The CDR3 DNA is TGCGCCAGCAGCTTACAACCAAGGAGCTCCTACGAGCAGTACTTC.

The rearrangement links TRBV7-3 to TRBJ1-4; unclear D gene. Germline V gene sequence: CDR1 SGHTA, CDR2 FQGTGA. V dropped 4 bases and J dropped 8 bases, with 11 bases sitting between them. The CDR3 loop spans 13 amino acids. DNA of the CDR3: TGTGCCAGCAGCTCCTATAAAAAGGAAAAACTGTTTTTT. Its protein is CASSSYKKEKLFF.

This chain uses TRBV7-9 with TRBJ2-1, with 7 bases fitting TRBD2. The CDR3 has 15 residues. Germline loops: CDR1 SEHNR, CDR2 FQNEAQ (reference sequence). V shed 7 bases, J shed 4 bases, and the junction held 10 bases outside the gene matches. CDR3 sequence: CASTFGASGYNEQFF. CDR3 nucleotides: TGTGCCAGCACCTTCGGGGCTAGCGGATACAATGAGCAGTTCTTC.

This clone has a single count. The DNA for the CDR3 is TGTGCCATCAGTGAGGAGGACAGGGTCGGCGAGCAGTACTTC. It is translated as CAISEEDRVGEQYF. The chain carries TRBV10-3 and TRBJ2-7, with 8 bases that match TRBD1. J lost 6 bases, V lost 2 bases, and 6 bases had no gene match. Germline CDR1 reads ENHRY; CDR2 reads SYGVKD. The CDR3 totals 14 residues.

The chain couples TRBV7-9 to TRBJ2-7, with TRBD1 matching 9 bases. This CDR3 contains 15 residues. Germline loops: CDR1 SEHNR, CDR2 FQNEAQ (reference sequence). The V gene end was trimmed by 5 bases and the J gene end by 2 bases; junction bases not matched to a gene: 7. This CDR3 is CASSGGDRVPYEQYF. DNA of the CDR3: TGTGCCAGCAGCGGAGGGGACAGGGTCCCCTACGAGCAGTACTTC.

The chain combines TRBV29-1 with TRBJ2-5, with 9 bases fitting TRBD1. Trimming at V came to 1 base and at J to 5 bases, leaving 5 bases not matched to a gene. The CDR3 has 14 residues. The germline V gene encodes CDR1 SQVTM and CDR2 ANQGSEA. The CDR3 is CSVEGTGARETQYF. CDR3 nucleotides: TGCAGCGTTGAAGGGACAGGGGCACGGGAGACCCAGTACTTC.

J is TRBJ1-1 and V is TRBV5-1; 7 bases line up with TRBD1. The CDR3 loop spans 14 amino acids. V lost 4 bases, J lost 0 bases, and 3 bases stayed unmatched. Looked up from germline, CDR1 is SGHRS and CDR2 is YFSETQ. CDR3 in amino acids: CASSLTGMNTEAFF. The CDR3 DNA sequence: TGCGCCAGCAGCCTGACAGGGATGAACACTGAAGCTTTCTTT.

This chain links TRBV6-5 with TRBJ1-1; D gene unclear. V was shortened by 2 bases and J by 8 bases, with 6 bases between the two germline ends. This CDR3 has 11 amino acids. Germline lookup yields CDR1 MNHEY and CDR2 SVGAGI. CDR3 region: CASSYGPEAFF. The CDR3 DNA is TGTGCCAGCAGTTACGGCCCAGAAGCTTTCTTT.

Here the CDR3 reads CAIEAEFHTEAFF. For the CDR3, the DNA is TGTGCCATCGAGGCTGAATTCCACACTGAAGCTTTCTTT. J is TRBJ1-1 and V is TRBV10-3; D is unclear. There are 13 residues in the CDR3. Per the germline V gene, CDR1 is ENHRY and CDR2 is SYGVKD. The V end was cut by 8 bases, the J end by 3 bases, with 13 bases between.

This clone was observed a few times. The chain couples TRBV27 to TRBJ1-2; possible D gene TRBD1, 6 bases. Germline V gene lookup returns CDR1 MNHEY and CDR2 SMNVEV (reference sequence). The CDR3 runs to 14 residues. V was cut by 4 bases and J by 1 base, with 10 bases left in between. The DNA for the CDR3 is TGTGCCAGCAGTTCAGCAGGGGATAACTATGGCTACACCTTC. Protein sequence: CASSSAGDNYGYTF.

V is TRBV7-6 and J is TRBJ1-2; 7 bases align to TRBD1. With 4 bases clipped from V and 4 bases from J, the junction kept 9 bases outside the gene matches. The CDR3 runs 15 residues. Germline V gene data show CDR1 as SGHVS and CDR2 as FNYEAQ. CDR3 amino acids: CASSSSWDSAYGYTF. CDR3 nucleotides: TGTGCCAGCAGCTCCAGCTGGGACAGCGCCTATGGCTACACCTTC.

The gene calls are TRBV5-8 and TRBJ2-1, with 8 bases aligning to TRBD2. Losses at the gene ends were 3 bases for V and 0 bases for J; bases not matched to a gene: 11. Germline CDR1 reads SGHTS; CDR2 reads YDEGEE. The CDR3 is 18 residues long. DNA of the CDR3: TGTGCCAGCAGCTGGCCTGCGCTAGCGGGCCGCTCCTACAATGAGCAGTTCTTC. It is translated as CASSWPALAGRSYNEQFF. Filled out from reference TRBV5-8 and TRBJ2-1, the complete variable domain reads EAGVTQSPTHLIKTRGQQATLRCSPISGHTSVYWYQQALGLGLQFLLWYDEGEERNRGNFPPRFSGRQFPNYSSELNVNALELEDSALYLCASSWPALAGRSYNEQFFGPGTRLTVL.

The J gene is TRBJ2-1, the V gene TRBV5-4; a weak D match, TRBD2 (6 bases). V lost 4 bases and J lost 7, with 18 bases in between. CDR1 SGHNT and CDR2 YYREEE come from the germline V gene (reference sequence). CDR3 length equals 15 residues. CDR3 bases: TGTGCCAGCAGCCATGGGGCGGGACCTGAAAATGAGCAGTTCTTC. Residues: CASSHGAGPENEQFF.

The chain is built from TRBV5-1 and TRBJ1-2; 7 bases map to TRBD1. The CDR3 loop spans 15 amino acids. Germline assignment: CDR1 SGHRS and CDR2 YFSETQ. The J segment lost 2 bases and the V segment lost 4 bases, leaving 8 bases of the junction unmatched. The CDR3 DNA reads as TGCGCCAGCAGCCCTGTACCGGGACAGAACTATGGCTACACCTTC. Its translation is CASSPVPGQNYGYTF.

V and J are TRBV27 and TRBJ2-7, with 14 bases aligning to TRBD2. CDR3 length: 15 residues. Germline CDR1 MNHEY, CDR2 SMNVEV (reference sequence). V lost 4 bases to trimming and J lost 5 bases; unmatched junction nucleotides: 4. The chain's CDR3 is CASSSGTSGRNEQYF. In nucleotides, the CDR3 is TGTGCCAGCAGTTCCGGGACTAGCGGGAGAAACGAGCAGTACTTC.

The V and J genes are TRBV28 and TRBJ2-3; 9 positions agree with TRBD2. Trimming took 8 bases from V and 6 from J; bases not matched to a gene: 24. Germline CDR1 MDHEN, CDR2 SYDVKM. CDR3 size: 19 residues. CDR3 in amino acids: CASRSKGTLAGGPRDTQYF. The CDR3 region has the DNA TGTGCCAGCCGGTCGAAAGGTACGCTCGCGGGAGGGCCAAGGGATACGCAGTATTTT.

The chain is built from TRBV9 and TRBJ2-5; weak D call: TRBD1 (5 bases). The end of the DNA is better explained by TRBJ2-7, so the J call may be wrong. Germline CDR1 and CDR2: SGDLS and YYNGEE. CDR3 length: 13 amino acids. The DNA for the CDR3 is TGTGCCAGCAGCCCTCGGACAACCGGCGAGCAGTACTTC. The encoded protein is CASSPRTTGEQYF.

For this clone: This CDR3 is also generated by other DNA sequences in the sample. The rearrangement links TRBV18 to TRBJ2-3; weak D call: TRBD2 (6 bases). CDR3 length equals 14 residues. V was cut by 3 bases and J by 2 bases, with 9 bases left in between. Germline V lookup: CDR1 KGHSH, CDR2 LQKENI. CDR3 in DNA: TGTGCCAGCTCACCTGCGGGAAACACAGATACGCAGTATTTT. Protein product: CASSPAGNTDTQYF. Supplemented by reference TRBV18 and TRBJ2-3, the full variable domain reads NAGVMQNPRHLVRRRGQEARLRCSPMKGHSHVYWYRQLPEEGLKFMVYLQKENIIDESGMPKERFSAEFPKEGPSILRIQQVVRGDSAAYFCASSPAGNTDTQYFGPGTRLTVL.

V usage is TRBV18 and J usage is TRBJ2-3, with D possibly being TRBD2 (6 bases). The CDR3 has 15 amino acids. V lost 1 base and J 0 bases, leaving 8 bases between the germline ends. CDR1 and CDR2 (germline): KGHSH, LQKENI. The chain's CDR3 is CASSPREASTDTQYF. DNA of the CDR3: TGTGCCAGCTCACCACGGGAGGCTAGCACAGATACGCAGTATTTT.

The chain joins TRBV6-5 to TRBJ1-5; 9 nucleotides line up with TRBD1. V lost 2 bases and J lost 6; bases outside the gene matches: 2. CDR1 is MNHEY, CDR2 SVGAGI, per germline. The CDR3 spans 14 residues. The CDR3 DNA follows: TGTGCCAGCAGTTACGACAGGGGGATTCAGCCCCAGCATTTT. Translation gives CASSYDRGIQPQHF.